This T cell receptor (beta chain) was identified in a study of vaccination and CD4 T cells after COVID-19. About the research overall: Convalescent participants consisted of six males and four females, two being Hispanic.

This sample's treatment: roughly 10-day PBMC culture with coronavirus spike peptide pools or control peptides (ViraFEST assay). Expanded clonotypes were found by TCR sequencing after peptide-pool stimulation (ViraFEST). PBMC cultures, at about 1.8 million cells per well, received approximately 9.1 IU/ml IL-2 and roughly 9.4 ug/ml peptide pools. With respect to this clonotype: Its antigen is as yet unknown.

Trimming left V 0 bases short and J 1 base short, with 16 bases between. Per the germline V gene, CDR1 is LGHNA and CDR2 is YNFKEQ. The CDR3 extends over 17 amino acids. With the Oncomine TCR Beta short-read assay, DNA from cultured CD4+ T cells was sequenced. TCRdb fed the PCR reads into MiXCR, producing one record per CDR3 protein. In the table there are about 16,000 distinct CDR3 sequences, around 59% of which are singletons. This sequence joins TRBV4-2 and TRBJ2-7; D remains ambiguous. Sequencing was performed on CD4+ T cells from blood, cultured in vitro. This TCR was recovered from a human donor who had recovered from COVID-19. CDR3 amino acids: CASSQDLAVGVSYEQYF. CDR3 bases: TGTGCCAGCAGCCAAGATCTCGCGGTTGGGGTATCCTACGAGCAGTACTTC.